This T cell receptor beta chain came from a study of neurological immune-mediated disorders. Study overall: Multiple sclerosis patients (n ≈ 34) included some 31 with relapsing-remitting and 3 with secondary progressive disease. Notes on the study in general: The most TCR clonal expansion was seen in HTLV-1-associated myelopathy, whereas the least was seen in multiple sclerosis, below the level in healthy controls.

A total of 2 million PBMCs stored at -80 degrees C provided the unsorted libraries. This clonotype was counted ten times or more. Antigen unknown. TCRdb recomputed calls from the 5' RACE reads with MiXCR, one row per CDR3 protein. The sample lists about 60,000 distinct CDR3 sequences; roughly 3.5% were seen once. The sequencing sample was made of PBMCs. This TCR came from a woman in her sixties with multiple sclerosis.

The CDR3: CATSDLRTSGDLNEQFF. CDR3 sequence (DNA): TGTGCCACCAGTGATCTCCGGACTAGCGGGGATCTCAATGAGCAGTTCTTC. This chain joins TRBV24-1 and TRBJ2-1; 12 bases fit TRBD2. V shed 3 bases, J shed 6 bases, and the junction held 8 bases outside the gene matches. CDR3 length: 17 residues. Germline V gives CDR1 KGHDR, CDR2 SFDVKD.